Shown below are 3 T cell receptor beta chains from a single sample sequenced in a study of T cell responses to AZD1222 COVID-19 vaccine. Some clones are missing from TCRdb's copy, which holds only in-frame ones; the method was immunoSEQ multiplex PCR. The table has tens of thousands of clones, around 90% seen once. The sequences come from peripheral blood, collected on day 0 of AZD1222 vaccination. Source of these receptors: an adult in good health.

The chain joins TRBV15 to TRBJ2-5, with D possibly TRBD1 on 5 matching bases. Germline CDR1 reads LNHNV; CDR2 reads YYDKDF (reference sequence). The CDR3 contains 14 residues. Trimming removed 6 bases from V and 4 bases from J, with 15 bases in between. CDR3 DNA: TGTGCCACCAGTGGCAGGGTTTATCGAGAGACCCAGTACTTC. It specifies CATSGRVYRETQYF.

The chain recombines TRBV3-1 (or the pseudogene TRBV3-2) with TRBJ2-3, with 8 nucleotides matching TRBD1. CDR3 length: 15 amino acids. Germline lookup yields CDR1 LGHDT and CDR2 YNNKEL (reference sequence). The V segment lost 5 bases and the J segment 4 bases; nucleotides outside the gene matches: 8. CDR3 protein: CASSYRGMIADTQYF. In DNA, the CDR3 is TGTGCCAGCAGCTACAGGGGGATGATCGCAGATACGCAGTATTTT.

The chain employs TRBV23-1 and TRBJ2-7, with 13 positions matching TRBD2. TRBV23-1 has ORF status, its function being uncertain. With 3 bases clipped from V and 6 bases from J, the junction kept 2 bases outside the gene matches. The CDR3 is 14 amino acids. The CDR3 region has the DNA TGCGCCAGCAGTCATCGGACTAGCGGGAGCGAGCAGTACTTC. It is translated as CASSHRTSGSEQYF.